This TCR beta chain was identified in a study of CD8 T cells in ankylosing spondylitis. In making TCR beta libraries, quantitative 5'-RACE with molecular barcodes was used. TCRdb reprocessed the 5' RACE reads via MiXCR and lists one record per CDR3 protein. Of around 130,000 distinct CDR3 sequences in the sample, roughly 6.6% were seen once. In its sample, this clonotype was seen many times. Trimming took off 5 bases at V and 4 bases at J, with 17 bases between the two ends. This CDR3 comprises 15 residues. From germline, CDR1 is LNHNV and CDR2 YYDKDF (reference sequence). The V call is TRBV15, the J call TRBJ1-1; a possible D gene is TRBD1 (6 bases). This TCR was sampled from a male donor with ankylosing spondylitis or in good health (not recorded which). Sequenced material: blood, either unsorted or a sorted T cell fraction (not recorded which). The CDR3 protein is CATSSRMDSITEAFF. CDR3 sequence (DNA): TGTGCCACCAGCTCTCGAATGGACAGTATCACTGAAGCTTTCTTT.